The rows below give T cell receptor beta chains drawn from one sample of a study of CD8 T cells in ankylosing spondylitis. In TCRdb, the 5' RACE reads were re-called with MiXCR into one record per CDR3 protein. The table shows some 800,000 distinct CDR3 sequences, with roughly 12% occurring only once. Input material: blood, either unsorted or a sorted T cell fraction (not recorded which). These receptors originate from a male donor with ankylosing spondylitis. CDR3s include the opening cysteine and the closing phenylalanine or tryptophan. The D gene is left open where the match is weak. Clone size, where shown, is once, few, many, or a class for clones that have expanded.

d_gene,len,v_gene,j_gene,abundance,CDR3aa,CDR3nt
NA,14,TRBV5-1,TRBJ2-3,few,CASSSPSAGDTQYF,TGCGCCAGCAGCTCACCCTCCGCGGGGGATACGCAGTATTTT
NA,13,TRBV20-1,TRBJ2-1,many,CSAEGSSYNEQFF,TGCAGCGCGGAGGGGAGCTCCTACAATGAGCAGTTCTTC
NA,14,TRBV29-1,TRBJ1-2,NA,CSVEFRAPNYGYTF,TGCAGCGTTGAGTTCAGGGCCCCTAACTATGGCTACACCTTC
NA,14,TRBV10-3,TRBJ2-7,few,CAISDGTGSYEQYF,TGTGCCATCAGTGATGGGACTGGTTCCTACGAGCAGTACTTC
NA,15,TRBV5-5,TRBJ2-4,NA,CASSAVGQDKNIQYF,TGTGCCAGCAGCGCGGTTGGTCAGGACAAAAACATTCAGTACTTC
NA,14,TRBV5-5,TRBJ2-3,NA,CASRGTTYTDTQYF,TGTGCCAGCAGGGGGACAACCTACACAGATACGCAGTATTTT
NA,13,TRBV4-3,TRBJ2-7,NA,CASSQEARLEQYF,TGCGCCAGCAGCCAAGAGGCTCGCTTAGAGCAGTACTTC
NA,17,TRBV9,TRBJ2-5,NA,CASSTSGTRQYQETQYF,TGTGCCAGCAGCACCTCCGGGACAAGACAGTACCAAGAGACCCAGTACTTC
TRBD2,15,TRBV6-2/TRBV6-3,TRBJ2-1,few,CASSSFGGWYNEQFF,TGTGCCAGCAGTTCCTTCGGGGGGTGGTACAATGAGCAGTTCTTC
TRBD2,16,TRBV5-1,TRBJ2-5,few,CASSLTGRVFQETQYF,TGCGCCAGCAGCTTGACGGGGAGGGTGTTCCAAGAGACCCAGTACTTC
NA,13,TRBV5-1,TRBJ1-5,many,CATSDSPNQPQHF,TGCGCCACCTCTGACAGTCCTAATCAGCCCCAGCATTTT
NA,11,TRBV7-9,TRBJ1-2,many,CAASGDYGYTF,TGTGCCGCTTCGGGGGACTATGGCTACACCTTC
NA,13,TRBV4-3,TRBJ1-5,many,CASSQDTDQPQHF,TGCGCCAGCAGCCAAGATACCGATCAACCCCAGCATTTT
TRBD1,14,TRBV7-2,TRBJ1-1,many,CASSPRQGNTEAFF,TGTGCCAGCAGCCCTAGACAGGGGAACACTGAAGCTTTCTTT
NA,13,TRBV5-1,TRBJ2-7,few,CASSDDRPYEQYF,TGCGCCAGCAGCGACGACAGACCCTACGAGCAGTACTTC
TRBD2,16,TRBV11-2,TRBJ2-7,few,CASSLDLAGGVHEQYF,TGTGCCAGCAGCTTAGATCTAGCGGGGGGAGTCCACGAGCAGTACTTC
NA,14,TRBV20-1,TRBJ2-1,once,CSAADATRANEQFF,TGCAGTGCCGCAGACGCAACTAGGGCCAATGAGCAGTTCTTC
NA,13,TRBV7-9,TRBJ1-1,NA,CASTGQTNTEAFF,TGTGCCAGCACCGGACAGACAAACACTGAAGCTTTCTTT
NA,12,TRBV12-3/TRBV12-4,TRBJ2-7,few,CASSFYRDEQYF,TGTGCCAGCAGTTTTTACAGGGACGAGCAGTACTTC
NA,15,TRBV9,TRBJ2-7,NA,CASSPRPGTAYEQYF,TGTGCCAGCAGCCCCCGTCCTGGGACCGCCTACGAGCAGTACTTC
NA,17,TRBV18,TRBJ2-3,few,CASSPITDRLSTDTQYF,TGTGCCAGCTCACCAATCACGGACCGCCTTAGCACAGATACGCAGTATTTT
NA,11,TRBV20-1,TRBJ1-3,NA,CSARDWSTIYF,TGCAGTGCTAGAGATTGGTCGACCATATATTTT